The 26 T cell receptor beta chains below all came from one sample that was sequenced in a study of blood T cell repertoires in COVID-19. Clones were sequenced by immunoSEQ multiplex PCR, and TCRdb holds only the in-frame ones, with some missing. The sample lists 95,000 to 150,000 clones; 90% were seen once. The sequenced sample consisted of peripheral blood. These receptors originate from a woman aged 55-69 years with COVID-19, enrolled during active disease.

The CDR3, as DNA: TGTGCCACCAAGGGACAGTCGAACACCGGGGAGCTGTTTTTT. This codes for CATKGQSNTGELFF. The chain is built from TRBV27 and TRBJ2-2, with 7 nucleotides matching TRBD1. The CDR3 runs 14 residues. Trimming cost V 10 bases and J 0 bases; bases outside gene matches: 5. Germline-derived CDR1 and CDR2 are MNHEY and SMNVEV (reference sequence).

V usage is TRBV9 and J usage is TRBJ1-2; D remains unclear. The V end was cut by 0 bases, the J end by 8 bases, with 17 bases between. The CDR3 has 15 residues. The germline gives CDR1 SGDLS, CDR2 YYNGEE. The CDR3 coding sequence is TGTGCCAGCAGCGTAGGGTCCATCATTTCGGGGGGCTACACCTTC. This codes for CASSVGSIISGGYTF.

The V call is TRBV7-5, the J call TRBJ1-1; TRBD1 is the table's D call, not checked against the DNA. TRBV7-5 represents a pseudogene. This CDR3 contains 19 residues. As DNA, the CDR3 is TGTGCCAGAAGCTTTACGTACAGACTGGGGCCGCAAAAGAACACTGAAGCTTTCTTT. Translation: CARSFTYRLGPQKNTEAFF.

This clone was counted once. CDR3 region: CASSFSGQDTIYF. The DNA of the CDR3 is TGTGCCAGCAGCTTCTCAGGACAGGACACCATATATTTT. The chain combines TRBV7-2 with TRBJ1-3, with TRBD1 matching 7 bases. The J segment lost 8 bases and the V segment lost 3 bases, leaving 4 bases of the junction unmatched. This CDR3 region has 13 residues. Germline values: CDR1 SGHTA, CDR2 FQGNSA.

The chain joins TRBV10-3 to TRBJ1-2; D may be TRBD1 (5 bases). Trimming stripped 8 bases from V and 1 base from J, with 20 bases between. The CDR3 contains 16 residues. Germline V gene data show CDR1 as ENHRY and CDR2 as SYGVKD. CDR3 DNA sequence: TGTGCCATCCGCCCCCGACAGCTCACCCTTAACTATGGCTACACCTTC. The encoded protein is CAIRPRQLTLNYGYTF.

This chain links TRBV10-3 with TRBJ1-2; D possibly corresponds to TRBD1 (5 bases). Between the trimmed V and J ends, which lost 0 bases and 6 bases, there was a span of 17 bases. CDR1 is ENHRY and CDR2 is SYGVKD in the germline V gene. The CDR3 has 16 amino acids. The CDR3 coding sequence is TGTGCCATCAGTGAGTCGTCCGTCAGGGTAGGGGATGGCTACACCTTC. It codes for CAISESSVRVGDGYTF.

The chain uses TRBV5-1 and TRBJ1-1; 8 bases match TRBD1. The length of the CDR3 is 13 residues. The V and J ends lost 0 bases and 12 bases, in that order; junction bases with no gene match: 7. Germline loops: CDR1 SGHRS, CDR2 YFSETQ. As DNA, the CDR3 is TGCGCCAGCAGCTTGGGTCTGACAGGGGAGACTTTCTTT. Amino acids: CASSLGLTGETFF.

The chain is built from TRBV10-3 and TRBJ2-7; 8 nucleotides match TRBD2. The CDR3 is made up of 12 amino acids. The germline gives CDR1 ENHRY, CDR2 SYGVKD. The junction had 3 bases not matched to a gene; V was cut back by 6 bases and J by 5 bases. The CDR3: CAISAGGDEQYF. In DNA form, the CDR3 reads TGTGCCATCAGCGCCGGGGGGGACGAGCAGTACTTC.

The rearrangement links TRBV19 to TRBJ2-4, with 9 bases identical to TRBD1. Losses at the gene ends were 3 bases for V and 6 bases for J; bases not matched to a gene: 9. The CDR3 is 16 residues long. In germline, CDR1 is LNHDA, CDR2 SQIVND (reference sequence). The CDR3 region has the DNA TGTGCCAGTAGTATTCGGTCGGGGACAGGGACAAACATTCAGTACTTC. This translates into CASSIRSGTGTNIQYF. The variable domain in full, completed from reference TRBV19 and TRBJ2-4, reads DGGITQSPKYLFRKEGQNVTLSCEQNLNHDAMYWYRQDPGQGLRLIYYSQIVNDFQKGDIAEGYSVSREKKESFPLTVTSAQKNPTAFYLCASSIRSGTGTNIQYFGAGTRLSVL.

The chain carries TRBV27 and TRBJ1-2; D not certain. Germline V gene lookup returns CDR1 MNHEY and CDR2 SMNVEV (reference sequence). This CDR3 region has 13 residues. V lost 2 bases and J lost 2, with 6 bases in between. CDR3 nucleotides: TGTGCCAGCAGTTTAAGCGGGAACTATGGCTACACCTTC. This encodes CASSLSGNYGYTF.

This chain links TRBV30 with TRBJ1-6, with D maybe TRBD1 (6 bases). The V end lost 0 bases, the J end lost 9 bases, and 12 bases lay between the germline ends. This CDR3 spans 14 amino acids. Germline lookup yields CDR1 GTSNPN and CDR2 SVGIG (reference sequence). CDR3 loop: CAWSVQQGSSPLHF. CDR3 bases: TGTGCCTGGAGTGTACAACAGGGAAGTTCACCCCTCCACTTT. Using reference TRBV30 and TRBJ1-6 for the parts outside the CDR3, the full variable domain is SQTIHQWPATLVQPVGSPLSLECTVEGTSNPNLYWYRQAAGRGLQLLFYSVGIGQISSEVPQNLSASRPQDRQFILSSKKLLLSDSGFYLCAWSVQQGSSPLHFGNGTRLTVT.

The gene calls are TRBV18 and TRBJ1-5, with D possibly matching TRBD1 (6 bases). Germline lookup yields CDR1 KGHSH and CDR2 LQKENI. The CDR3 is made up of 14 amino acids. V lost 8 bases to trimming and J lost 3 bases, with 14 bases between them. The CDR3 region has the DNA TGTGCCAGCACCTCAAACAGGGACAATCAGCCCCAGCATTTT. Amino acids: CASTSNRDNQPQHF.

The chain couples TRBV5-4 to TRBJ2-2; 14 positions match TRBD2. Germline loops: CDR1 SGHNT, CDR2 YYREEE (reference sequence). The CDR3 is made up of 16 amino acids. The ends lost 5 bases at V and 7 bases at J; junction bases unmatched: 7. This CDR3 is CASRRTSGGTIGELFF. CDR3 DNA sequence: TGTGCCAGCAGACGGACTAGCGGGGGGACGATCGGGGAGCTGTTTTTT.

The chain employs TRBV6-2 or TRBV6-3 and TRBJ2-3; 13 bases map to TRBD2. J gave up 3 bases and V 4 bases, and 7 bases lay outside the gene matches. Germline V lookup: CDR1 MNHEY, CDR2 SVGEGT. The CDR3 is 17 residues long. The DNA of the CDR3 is TGTGCCAGCAGTTCCCGGACTAGCGGGGGACGAACAGATACGCAGTATTTT. This translates into CASSSRTSGGRTDTQYF.

In its sample, this clone was seen once. The chain uses TRBV6-2 or TRBV6-3 and TRBJ2-7, with no clear D. Trimming removed 2 bases at V and 7 bases at J, with 9 bases between. Germline CDR1 MNHEY, CDR2 SVGEGT. CDR3 size: 12 residues. The CDR3 here is CASSYPFREQYF. DNA of the CDR3: TGTGCCAGCAGTTACCCCTTTCGGGAGCAGTACTTC.

Notes on this clone: The junction and the germline gene differ at one end; a read error may be behind it. The chain combines TRBV30 with TRBJ1-6; D is perhaps TRBD1 (6 bases). CDR1 and CDR2 (germline): GTSNPN, SVGIG (reference sequence). The length of the CDR3 is 15 residues. Written as DNA, the CDR3 is TGTGCCTGGAGTGTAGGGCAGGGGTATAGTTCACCCCTCCACTTT. Translating gives CAWSVGQGYSSPLHF.

The chain employs TRBV4-1 and TRBJ1-1, with D possibly being TRBD1 (6 bases). CDR1 is MGHRA and CDR2 is YSYEKL in the germline V gene. Trimming stripped 1 base from V and 1 base from J, with 13 bases between. The CDR3 totals 16 residues. The CDR3 DNA sequence: TGCGCCAGCAGCCAAGTCCGGGACATAAAGAACACTGAAGCTTTCTTT. Protein: CASSQVRDIKNTEAFF.

The CDR3 region is CASSQEGQGGRHTIYF. The DNA for the CDR3 is TGCGCCAGCAGCCAAGAGGGGCAGGGAGGACGGCACACCATATATTTT. The chain has TRBV4-3 and TRBJ1-3; D possibly corresponds to TRBD1 (5 bases). CDR1 and CDR2 from the germline V gene are LGHNA and YSLEER. With 0 bases removed from V and 8 bases from J, the gap between germline ends came to 17 bases. The CDR3 runs 16 residues.

The rearrangement links TRBV2 to TRBJ2-2, with a tentative D call TRBD2 (6 bases). The CDR3 is made up of 14 amino acids. Trimming shortened V by 6 bases and J by 2 bases, and 10 bases separated the two germline ends. Germline V gene lookup returns CDR1 SNHLY and CDR2 FYNNEI. The CDR3 sequence is CASRISGNTGELFF. In DNA, the CDR3 is TGTGCCAGCAGGATTAGCGGCAACACCGGGGAGCTGTTTTTT.

V gene TRBV2 combines with J gene TRBJ1-1; D not resolved. V lost 3 bases to trimming and J lost 0 bases, with 5 bases between them. The germline CDR1 and CDR2 sequences are SNHLY and FYNNEI. The CDR3 is 13 amino acids. CDR3 region: CASSDGVNTEAFF. The CDR3 DNA reads TGTGCCAGCAGTGACGGGGTGAACACTGAAGCTTTCTTT.

This sequence joins TRBV7-9 and TRBJ2-7; D may be TRBD1 (6 bases). Trimming took off 5 bases at V and 8 bases at J, with 19 bases between the two ends. CDR1 is SEHNR, CDR2 FQNEAQ, per germline (reference sequence). This CDR3 contains 14 residues. Here the CDR3 reads CASSPENTGSKQYF. CDR3 in DNA: TGTGCCAGCAGCCCCGAGAACACAGGGTCCAAGCAGTACTTC.

The chain recombines TRBV7-2 with TRBJ2-7; TRBD2 aligns across 12 bases. There are 15 residues in the CDR3. With 5 bases clipped from V and 3 bases from J, the junction kept 5 bases outside the gene matches. Germline-derived CDR1 and CDR2 are SGHTA and FQGNSA. The CDR3 region is CASSPRTSGDYEQYF. Written as DNA, the CDR3 is TGTGCCAGCAGCCCCCGGACTAGCGGGGACTACGAGCAGTACTTC.

The chain employs TRBV4-2 and TRBJ1-2; a possible D gene is TRBD1 (6 bases). Trimming left V 1 base short and J 8 bases short, with 17 bases between. The germline CDR1 and CDR2 sequences are LGHNA and YNFKEQ. The CDR3 sequence is 15 residues long. The CDR3 reads CASSQVGLQGLGYTF. DNA for the CDR3: TGTGCCAGCAGCCAAGTGGGCTTGCAGGGGTTAGGCTACACCTTC.

This chain joins TRBV6-1 and TRBJ2-5, with 9 bases matching TRBD2. The CDR3 consists of 14 residues. CDR1 is MNHNS and CDR2 is SASEGT in the germline V gene. Trimming took 4 bases from V and 5 from J; bases not matched to a gene: 5. The CDR3 nucleotides are TGTGCCAGCAGTGCTGGGACTAGCTGGGAGACCCAGTACTTC. It codes for CASSAGTSWETQYF.

The V call is TRBV29-1, the J call TRBJ1-1, with a weak D call TRBD1 (6 bases). Germline-derived CDR1 and CDR2 are SQVTM and ANQGSEA. This CDR3 is built from 12 residues. V lost 3 bases, J lost 2 bases, and 7 bases lay in between. As DNA, the CDR3 is TGCAGCGTTGAGGGACATAACACTGAAGCTTTCTTT. Translating gives CSVEGHNTEAFF. Looking up the rest from reference TRBV29-1 and TRBJ1-1 gives the full variable domain: SAVISQKPSRDICQRGTSLTIQCQVDSQVTMMFWYRQQPGQSLTLIATANQGSEATYESGFVIDKFPISRPNLTFSTLTVSNMSPEDSSIYLCSVEGHNTEAFFGQGTRLTVV.

The chain joins TRBV29-1 to TRBJ2-7; D possibly corresponds to TRBD2 (5 bases). V gave up 5 bases and J gave up 4 bases, with 15 bases separating them. The CDR3 is made up of 13 amino acids. Germline lookup yields CDR1 SQVTM and CDR2 ANQGSEA. As DNA, the CDR3 is TGCAGCGTTAGGAGGTCTGCCCTTTACGAGCAGTACTTC. Its protein product is CSVRRSALYEQYF.